Shown below are 27 T cell receptor beta chains from a single sample sequenced in a study of cytomegalovirus exposure and HLA in healthy donors. Here immunoSEQ multiplex PCR was the method, and the copy in TCRdb shows in-frame clones only, minus some. The sample includes 150,000 to 200,000 clones, 80% to 85% of them seen just once. Sequencing input: PBMCs. The receptors originated from a woman in her twenties or thirties in good health and CMV-seronegative.

DNA of the CDR3: TGTGCCAGCAGTCCGGACAGGGGTATTGAAAAACTGTTTTTT. It encodes CASSPDRGIEKLFF. The V call is TRBV2, the J call TRBJ1-4; 9 nucleotides agree with TRBD1. Germline values: CDR1 SNHLY, CDR2 FYNNEI. The trim removed 5 bases at V and 7 bases at J, leaving 5 bases unmatched. The CDR3 loop spans 14 amino acids.

The genes are TRBV27 and TRBJ2-1; TRBD2 agrees at 9 bases. The CDR3 totals 14 residues. Looked up from germline, CDR1 is MNHEY and CDR2 is SMNVEV (reference sequence). Trimming at V came to 6 bases and at J to 6 bases, leaving 6 bases not matched to a gene. The CDR3 reads CASSPRGRVNEQFF. In DNA, the CDR3 is TGTGCCAGCAGCCCGCGCGGGAGGGTCAATGAGCAGTTCTTC.

V gene TRBV5-4 combines with J gene TRBJ1-2; D call uncertain. The V end was cut by 3 bases, the J end by 3 bases, with 9 bases between. CDR3 size: 13 residues. CDR1 is SGHNT and CDR2 is YYREEE in the germline V gene (reference sequence). The CDR3 protein is CASSSDGYYGYTF. The CDR3, as DNA: TGTGCCAGCAGCTCCGACGGGTACTATGGCTACACCTTC. Based on the CDR3 plus reference TRBV5-4 and TRBJ1-2, the full variable domain is ETGVTQSPTHLIKTRGQQVTLRCSSQSGHNTVSWYQQALGQGPQFIFQYYREEENGRGNFPPRFSGLQFPNYSSELNVNALELDDSALYLCASSSDGYYGYTFGSGTRLTVV.

This clone occurred once. This chain joins TRBV15 and TRBJ2-1; D possibly corresponds to TRBD2 (5 bases). CDR1 and CDR2 from the germline V gene are LNHNV and YYDKDF (reference sequence). V was trimmed by 0 bases and J by 9 bases, leaving 12 bases between them. The CDR3 runs 14 residues. The chain's CDR3 is CATSRDLASTEQFF. In DNA form, the CDR3 reads TGTGCCACCAGCAGAGATCTGGCTAGCACTGAGCAGTTCTTC.

This clone was observed a handful of times. The genes are TRBV25-1 and TRBJ2-7, with TRBD1 matching 7 bases. Germline V gene data show CDR1 as MGHDK and CDR2 as SYGVNS. This CDR3 has 12 amino acids. V shed 7 bases, J shed 5 bases, and the junction held 5 bases outside the gene matches. In nucleotides, the CDR3 is TGTGCCAGCACCCGACAGGGCGACGAGCAGTACTTC. Residues: CASTRQGDEQYF.

The chain employs TRBV7-6 and TRBJ1-1; 8 nucleotides line up with TRBD1. J was trimmed by 1 base and V by 3 bases; bases with no gene match: 4. Germline V gene sequence: CDR1 SGHVS, CDR2 FNYEAQ. CDR3 length equals 15 residues. This chain's CDR3 is CASSLQGAPNTEAFF. Written as DNA, the CDR3 is TGTGCCAGCAGCTTGCAGGGGGCTCCGAACACTGAAGCTTTCTTT.

The gene calls are TRBV6-5 and TRBJ1-1; 7 bases line up with TRBD1. The CDR3 consists of 15 residues. Trimming took 7 bases from V and 2 from J; bases not matched to a gene: 10. From germline, CDR1 is MNHEY and CDR2 SVGAGI. The CDR3 region is CASTLSGDSNTEAFF. Here the CDR3 DNA reads TGTGCCAGCACCCTGTCAGGGGACAGTAACACTGAAGCTTTCTTT.

This clone was picked up a small number of times. This sequence joins TRBV15 and TRBJ1-5; a possible D gene is TRBD1 (5 bases). The V and J ends lost 0 bases and 7 bases respectively, with 7 bases between them. CDR1 is LNHNV, CDR2 YYDKDF, per germline (reference sequence). CDR3 size: 13 residues. The DNA for the CDR3 is TGTGCCACCAGCAGAGATCAGGGACAGCCCCAGCATTTT. Translating gives CATSRDQGQPQHF.

This clone turned up a few times. This sequence joins TRBV6-5 and TRBJ1-1, with D maybe TRBD1 (5 bases). The CDR3 is 11 residues long. The ends were cut back, 3 bases at V and 11 bases at J, with 10 bases in the middle. Germline-derived CDR1 and CDR2 are MNHEY and SVGAGI. CDR3 in DNA: TGTGCCAGCAGTTATAAGGGGTGGGCTTTCTTT. This translates into CASSYKGWAFF.

The chain is built from TRBV6-5 and TRBJ1-5, with D perhaps TRBD1 (5 bases). V lost 4 bases, J lost 4 bases, and 8 bases lay in between. The CDR3 is 13 amino acids. Germline values: CDR1 MNHEY, CDR2 SVGAGI. CDR3 loop: CASSSYRNQPQHF. The CDR3 DNA reads as TGTGCCAGCAGTTCCTACAGGAATCAGCCCCAGCATTTT.

The rearrangement joins TRBV4-2 to TRBJ2-3; TRBD2 might be the D (7 bases). This CDR3 is 13 amino acids long. V lost 6 bases and J 4 bases, leaving 11 bases between the germline ends. The V gene's germline CDR1 is LGHNA and CDR2 YNFKEQ. The CDR3 spells CASSPGGADTQYF. The CDR3 DNA reads as TGTGCCAGCAGTCCGGGGGGCGCAGATACGCAGTATTTT.

This clone was seen a single time. The chain has TRBV6-1 and TRBJ2-7, with D maybe TRBD2 (5 bases). From germline, CDR1 is MNHNS and CDR2 SASEGT. Between the trimmed V and J ends, which lost 6 bases and 4 bases, there was a span of 19 bases. This CDR3 comprises 15 residues. The CDR3 sequence is CASREDGPRRYEQYF. Here the CDR3 DNA reads TGTGCCAGCAGGGAGGACGGCCCACGGCGATACGAGCAGTACTTC.

This chain links TRBV6-1 with TRBJ1-1; possible D gene TRBD1, 5 bases. V was trimmed by 7 bases and J by 5 bases, leaving 17 bases between them. Germline V gene sequence: CDR1 MNHNS, CDR2 SASEGT. The CDR3 extends over 14 amino acids. The CDR3 loop is CASTREGRGTEAFF. In DNA form, the CDR3 reads TGTGCCAGCACCAGAGAGGGGAGGGGAACTGAAGCTTTCTTT.

The chain joins TRBV7-8 to TRBJ2-7, with 7 bases aligning to TRBD2. The J segment lost 5 bases and the V segment lost 5 bases, leaving 15 bases of the junction unmatched. This CDR3 contains 16 residues. Germline V gene lookup returns CDR1 SGHVS and CDR2 FQNEAQ. CDR3 sequence: CASSPHSGTTRNEQYF. In DNA form, the CDR3 reads TGTGCCAGCAGCCCTCACTCCGGGACTACCAGGAACGAGCAGTACTTC.

The rearrangement uses TRBV5-1 and TRBJ2-1; 7 bases agree with TRBD2. In germline, CDR1 is SGHRS, CDR2 YFSETQ. Losses at the gene ends were 2 bases for V and 10 bases for J; bases not matched to a gene: 9. There are 14 residues in the CDR3. CDR3 in DNA: TGCGCCAGCAGCTTAGGGCGGGGGAATGAGGAGCAGTTCTTC. Protein: CASSLGRGNEEQFF.

This clone was counted between two and nine times. The chain couples TRBV18 to TRBJ2-2, with 10 positions matching TRBD1. The trim removed 3 bases at V and 7 bases at J, leaving 5 bases unmatched. Germline V gene lookup returns CDR1 KGHSH and CDR2 LQKENI. The CDR3 sequence is 15 residues long. The CDR3 nucleotides are TGTGCCAGCTCACCGGGGACAGGGGCTGACGGGGAGCTGTTTTTT. It is translated as CASSPGTGADGELFF.

The V and J genes are TRBV6-5 and TRBJ1-3, with TRBD1 matching over 8 bases. The CDR3 covers 15 residues. Germline V gives CDR1 MNHEY, CDR2 SVGAGI. The J segment lost 3 bases and the V segment lost 1 base, leaving 2 bases of the junction unmatched. CDR3 in DNA: TGTGCCAGCAGTTACTACGGACAGGGTGGAAACACCATATATTTT. This sequence encodes CASSYYGQGGNTIYF.

The chain is built from TRBV5-1 and TRBJ1-1; D is possibly TRBD1 (6 bases). This CDR3 is built from 14 residues. Per the germline V gene, CDR1 is SGHRS and CDR2 is YFSETQ. The germline V and J ends were trimmed by 1 base and 4 bases, with 11 bases remaining between them. CDR3 in DNA: TGCGCCAGCAGCTTGTCGCAGGGGAGCACTGAAGCTTTCTTT. As protein: CASSLSQGSTEAFF.

This clone appeared a few times. This chain links TRBV2 with TRBJ2-7; 11 nucleotides agree with TRBD1. J gave up 5 bases and V 6 bases, and 6 bases lay outside the gene matches. Germline CDR1 reads SNHLY; CDR2 reads FYNNEI. This CDR3 spans 14 amino acids. CDR3 amino acids: CASSGQGAGDEQYF. The CDR3 DNA sequence: TGTGCCAGCAGCGGACAGGGGGCGGGAGACGAGCAGTACTTC.

The chain joins TRBV2 to TRBJ2-3; TRBD2 is a possible D gene (5 bases). V shed 9 bases and J shed 0 bases, with 13 bases lying between them. The CDR3 runs to 14 residues. The germline CDR1 and CDR2 sequences are SNHLY and FYNNEI. The CDR3 DNA is TGTGCCAGTATGAGGGATAGGAGCACAGATACGCAGTATTTT. Amino acids: CASMRDRSTDTQYF.

This chain's CDR3 is CASSSGQGGSAQHF. The CDR3 DNA sequence: TGCGCCAGCAGCTCGGGACAGGGAGGGTCGGCCCAGCATTTT. This chain joins TRBV5-1 and TRBJ1-5, with 9 bases that match TRBD1. The CDR3 loop spans 14 amino acids. Trimming cost V 3 bases and J 11 bases; bases outside gene matches: 9. CDR1 is SGHRS, CDR2 YFSETQ, per germline.

V usage is TRBV5-1 and J usage is TRBJ2-7; D possibly corresponds to TRBD1 (5 bases). Between the trimmed V and J ends, which lost 0 bases and 0 bases, there was a span of 7 bases. CDR1 and CDR2 from the germline V gene are SGHRS and YFSETQ. This CDR3 has 14 residues. Here the CDR3 DNA reads TGCGCCAGCAGCTTGGCCCAGGGCTCCTACGAGCAGTACTTC. It is translated as CASSLAQGSYEQYF.

This clone is categorized as medium-sized (0.01 to 0.1%). The chain carries TRBV10-1 and TRBJ2-7; 8 bases align to TRBD2. Per the germline V gene, CDR1 is WNHNN and CDR2 is SYGVQD (reference sequence). The CDR3 length is 13 residues. Trimming cost V 6 bases and J 2 bases; bases outside gene matches: 3. CDR3 coding DNA: TGCGCCAGCAGCCAGGGACTAGCCTACGAGCAGTACTTC. Protein sequence: CASSQGLAYEQYF.

The chain couples TRBV2 to TRBJ1-4; 7 bases line up with TRBD1. The CDR3 is made up of 15 amino acids. Germline V gene data show CDR1 as SNHLY and CDR2 as FYNNEI. Unmatched junction bases numbered 4, after V lost 4 bases and J lost 2 bases. The CDR3 region is CASSARQGTNEKLFF. The CDR3 nucleotides are TGTGCCAGCAGTGCCCGACAGGGCACTAATGAAAAACTGTTTTTT.

The chain couples TRBV11-3 to TRBJ2-7; 8 bases line up with TRBD1. Trimming cost V 1 base and J 3 bases; bases outside gene matches: 8. From germline, CDR1 is SGHNT and CDR2 YENEEA. The CDR3 consists of 16 residues. The CDR3 bases are TGTGCCAGCAGCTTAGGAGGAGACAGGGGCGTCTACGAGCAGTACTTC. Its protein is CASSLGGDRGVYEQYF.

This clone came up a few times. The chain links TRBV7-6 to TRBJ2-5, with D perhaps TRBD1 (6 bases). The CDR3 consists of 15 residues. The V end was cut by 5 bases, the J end by 0 bases, with 13 bases between. CDR1 and CDR2 from the germline V gene are SGHVS and FNYEAQ. CDR3 loop: CASSGETGDQETQYF. The DNA for the CDR3 is TGTGCCAGCAGCGGCGAGACAGGTGACCAAGAGACCCAGTACTTC. The variable domain in full, with the rest retrieved from reference TRBV7-6 and TRBJ2-5, is GAGVSQSPRYKVTKRGQDVALRCDPISGHVSLYWYRQALGQGPEFLTYFNYEAQQDKSGLPNDRFSAERPEGSISTLTIQRTEQRDSAMYRCASSGETGDQETQYFGPGTRLLVL.

J is TRBJ2-3 and V is TRBV10-1; 9 bases match TRBD1. The ends lost 7 bases at V and 3 bases at J; junction bases unmatched: 8. CDR3 length equals 15 residues. The germline V gene has CDR1 WNHNN and CDR2 SYGVQD (reference sequence). The CDR3 region is CASKYRGRVTDTQYF. The CDR3 coding sequence is TGCGCCAGCAAATACAGGGGGCGCGTAACAGATACGCAGTATTTT.